The clone carrying this T cell receptor beta chain was seen a single time. The CDR3 consists of 14 residues. Germline V gives CDR1 MNHEY, CDR2 SVGAGI. V lost 6 bases to trimming and J lost 7 bases; unmatched junction nucleotides: 7. The data stem from a study of PD-L1 blockade in urothelial cancer. Across the study: Patients with male sex and bladder-origin urothelial cancer accounted for about 85% of the roughly 29 enrolled. T cells were recovered from blood samples at a median of roughly 130,000.

The assay was immunoSEQ multiplex PCR, and TCRdb's table has in-frame clones only and misses some. Among approximately 100,000 clones listed, 70% to 90% were seen once. This TCR derives from a man aged 50 to 60 with urothelial cancer. The specimen was PBMCs, collected around atezolizumab (anti-PD-L1) treatment. V gene TRBV6-5 combines with J gene TRBJ1-4; 8 bases map to TRBD1. The CDR3 nucleotides read TGTGCCAGCAGCCGAGACAGGGGTCGTGAAAAACTGTTTTTT. Residues: CASSRDRGREKLFF.